The clone carrying this T cell receptor beta chain has just a few counts. PCR was performed using 60 Vbeta and 13 Jbeta primers. Using immunoSEQ multiplex PCR, the repertoire was profiled, and TCRdb retains in-frame clones only, with some absent. The sample consists of 210,000 or so clones, just over 75% of them appearing once. This sample stems from a study of cytomegalovirus exposure and HLA in healthy donors. V lost 1 base, J lost 4 bases, and 7 bases lay in between. This CDR3 has 13 residues. Germline CDR1 and CDR2: SGHVS and FQNEAQ. The chain has TRBV7-8 and TRBJ2-5; D uncertain. This sequence originates from a man younger than 30 in good health and CMV-seronegative. The sequencing input was PBMCs. The CDR3: CASSLELRETQYF. CDR3 in DNA: TGTGCCAGCAGCTTAGAGTTGCGAGAGACCCAGTACTTC.